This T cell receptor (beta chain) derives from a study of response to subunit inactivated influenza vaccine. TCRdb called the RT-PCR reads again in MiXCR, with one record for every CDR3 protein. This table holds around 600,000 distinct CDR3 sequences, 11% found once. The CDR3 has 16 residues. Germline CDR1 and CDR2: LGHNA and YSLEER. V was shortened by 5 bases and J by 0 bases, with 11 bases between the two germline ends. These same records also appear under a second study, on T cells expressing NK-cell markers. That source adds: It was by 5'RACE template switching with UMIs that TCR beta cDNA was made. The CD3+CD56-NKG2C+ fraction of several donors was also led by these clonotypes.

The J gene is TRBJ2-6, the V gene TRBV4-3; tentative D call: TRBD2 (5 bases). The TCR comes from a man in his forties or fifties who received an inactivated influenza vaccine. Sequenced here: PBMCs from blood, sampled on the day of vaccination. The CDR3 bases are TGCGCCAGCAGCACAGCGGTTTTCTCTGGGGCCAACGTCCTGACTTTC. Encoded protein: CASSTAVFSGANVLTF.